This is a list of T cell receptor beta chains from one sample in a study of T-cell reconstitution after alpha-beta-depleted transplantation in children. TCRdb reprocessed the PCR reads with MiXCR, giving one entry per CDR3 protein. This sample has some 110,000 distinct CDR3 sequences, with 10% found just once. Here the sequenced sample was PBMCs, taken before TCRalphabeta/CD19-depleted stem cell transplant. The receptors derive from a boy between 2 and 10 years old with acute lymphoblastic leukemia, due to receive a stem cell transplant. The CDR3 runs from the conserved cysteine through the conserved F or W. The D gene is left open where the match is weak. A clone size is listed for some rows: how often the clone was seen (once, few, many), or a class if it is expanded.

d_gene	abundance	v_gene	j_gene	CDR3nt	CDR3aa
TRBD2	.	TRBV11-1	TRBJ2-2	TGTGCCAGCAGCTCCCCGGTGAGCGGGAGCGGCTTTGGCGGGGAGCTGTTTTTT	CASSSPVSGSGFGGELFF
.	few	TRBV2	TRBJ1-1	TGTGCCACCAGAGGGGAGTGGGCTGAAGCTTTCTTT	CATRGEWAEAFF
.	.	TRBV5-6	TRBJ1-1	TGTGCCAGCAGCTTGAGGCGGAGCCTTCGGGACACTGAAGCTTTCTTT	CASSLRRSLRDTEAFF
TRBD2	few	TRBV20-1	TRBJ2-7	TGCAGTGCTAGAGATCCCTCCAAACTAGCGGGAGGGCGAGAGCAGTACTTC	CSARDPSKLAGGREQYF
.	.	TRBV5-1	TRBJ1-1	TGCGCCAGCAGCTTCGAGGGGGGGAGGAACACTGAAGCTTTCTTT	CASSFEGGRNTEAFF
.	.	TRBV2	TRBJ2-7	TGTGCCAGCAGGACCTACGAGCAGTACTTC	CASRTYEQYF
TRBD1	many	TRBV20-1	TRBJ1-5	TGCAGTGCTAGTCTGGGACAGGGGACCCAGCATTTT	CSASLGQGTQHF
.	many	TRBV20-1	TRBJ1-4	TGCAGTGCAGGGTCGGGAGTGGCGACTAATGAAAAACTGTTTTTT	CSAGSGVATNEKLFF
TRBD2	few	TRBV7-8	TRBJ2-5	TGTGCCAGCAGCTCCTCCGTAGCGGGAGATTGGCAAGAGACCCAGTACTTC	CASSSSVAGDWQETQYF
TRBD1	many	TRBV2	TRBJ2-7	TGTGCCAGCAGTGAGACAGGGCGCGCCTACGAGCAGTACTTC	CASSETGRAYEQYF
.	.	TRBV5-6	TRBJ2-5	TGTGCCAGCAGCTTGGACCCAGGCGGGACCCAGTACTTC	CASSLDPGGTQYF
.	few	TRBV24-1	TRBJ2-3	TGTGCCACCAGTGTTCCTTCCCGGAGAACAGATACGCAGTATTTT	CATSVPSRRTDTQYF
TRBD1	.	TRBV13	TRBJ2-7	TGTGCCAGCAGCCCCCCAGTCGGGACAGCCTCATACGAGCAGTACTTC	CASSPPVGTASYEQYF
.	many	TRBV20-1	TRBJ2-1	TGCAGTGCTAGAGGGTCCCCTGGTAGCGGATCCTACAATGAGCAGTTCTTC	CSARGSPGSGSYNEQFF
TRBD2	.	TRBV10-3	TRBJ2-3	TGTGCCAACCCTCGGGGCGGGAGGGCCCCAGATACGCAGTATTTT	CANPRGGRAPDTQYF
TRBD2	many	TRBV20-1	TRBJ2-2	TGCAGTGCAGGGACTAGCGGGAGGCCAGGGGAGCTGTTTTTT	CSAGTSGRPGELFF
.	.	TRBV5-1	TRBJ2-7	TGCGCCAGCAGCGCCTCACTTGCCACCTACGAGCAGTACTTC	CASSASLATYEQYF
TRBD2	few	TRBV4-2	TRBJ2-1	TGTGCCAGCAGCCAAGTAACTAGCGGTTACAATGAGCAGTTCTTC	CASSQVTSGYNEQFF
.	.	TRBV28	TRBJ2-2	TGTGCCAGCAGGGGCCCGAACACCGGGGAGCTGTTTTTT	CASRGPNTGELFF
.	.	TRBV10-3	TRBJ2-7	TGTGCCATCAGCGAAACTAGCCCGAGCTCCTACGAGCAGTACTTC	CAISETSPSSYEQYF
TRBD1	many	TRBV7-2	TRBJ2-2	TGTGCCAGCAGAAGACAGGGGGCGTATCTGGGGGAGCTGTTTTTT	CASRRQGAYLGELFF
.	.	TRBV20-1	TRBJ2-5	TGCAGTGCTGGCTGGGGCGCGGGACTCCGGCAAACCCAGTACTTC	CSAGWGAGLRQTQYF
TRBD2	few	TRBV20-1	TRBJ2-7	TGCAGTGCCACAGAGTGGGGTAGCGGGAGGGCCAAGTCCGAGCAGTACTTC	CSATEWGSGRAKSEQYF
TRBD2	many	TRBV5-4	TRBJ2-1	TGTGCCAGCAGCTTGGAGGGGACTAGCGGAAACGAGCAGTTCTTC	CASSLEGTSGNEQFF
TRBD2	many	TRBV6-1	TRBJ2-3	TGTGCCAGCAGGCGGGGGGCTCTAGCTCCTCCTAGCACAGATACGCAGTATTTT	CASRRGALAPPSTDTQYF
.	.	TRBV3-1	TRBJ2-3	TGTGCCAGCAGCCAAGGAGTGGGGGGCACAGATACGCAGTATTTT	CASSQGVGGTDTQYF
TRBD2	.	TRBV20-1	TRBJ2-1	TGCAGTGCTAGTTCCGGGAGGGAAAACAATGAGCAGTTCTTC	CSASSGRENNEQFF
.	.	TRBV5-1	TRBJ1-2	TGCGCCAGCAGCTTCGGACCGGCCGGAGAGGGCTACACCTTC	CASSFGPAGEGYTF
.	.	TRBV12-3/TRBV12-4	TRBJ1-5	TGTGCCAGCACCATGGGGGATCAGCCCCAGCATTTT	CASTMGDQPQHF
.	.	TRBV13	TRBJ1-6	TGTGCCAGCAGCTTAGGCCTGGGGCAGAATAATTCACCCCTCCACTTT	CASSLGLGQNNSPLHF
.	many	TRBV7-2	TRBJ2-3	TGTGCCAGCAGCCCAAGGGGGGGGGAGATATATTACACAGATACGCAGTATTTT	CASSPRGGEIYYTDTQYF
.	few	TRBV7-9	TRBJ1-1	TGTGCCAGCAGCTTAGTTTCTGTGGACACTGAAGCTTTCTTT	CASSLVSVDTEAFF
TRBD2	.	TRBV5-1	TRBJ2-3	TGCGCCAGCAGCTTCATAGCGGGAACCCGCACAGATACGCAGTATTTT	CASSFIAGTRTDTQYF
TRBD2	few	TRBV5-4	TRBJ2-5	TGTGCCAGCAGCTTCACTGGCGTCGGACTAGCGGGAGTTCGCTCGGAGACCCAGTACTTC	CASSFTGVGLAGVRSETQYF